This is a list of T cell receptor beta chains from one sample in a study of regulatory T cells in long-lasting Graves disease. MiXCR was run by TCRdb on the multiplex PCR reads, yielding one entry per CDR3 protein. The data show 300,000 to 350,000 distinct CDR3 sequences, roughly a fifth seen once. This sample comprised peripheral blood mononuclear cells (PBMCs), obtained when the disease was refractory, from a patient treated with antithyroid drugs. The receptors stem from a female donor with Graves disease. The CDR3 runs from the conserved cysteine through the conserved F or W. The order of the fields is V gene, CDR3 length, J gene, D gene, clone size, CDR3 DNA, CDR3 protein. A D gene is named only where the DNA matches it firmly. The size field is filled for only some rows; it gives once, few, many or a size class.

V: TRBV9; length: 14; J: TRBJ2-7; D: NA; size: few; DNA: TGTGCCAGCAGCGAAACACCCTATTCCTACGAGCAGTACTTC; CDR3: CASSETPYSYEQYF
V: TRBV7-2; length: 13; J: TRBJ1-2; D: NA; size: many; DNA: TGTGCCAGCAGCTACAGGGCGAAGGATGGCTACACCTTC; CDR3: CASSYRAKDGYTF
V: TRBV5-6; length: 16; J: TRBJ2-7; D: NA; size: NA; DNA: TGCGCCAGCAGCTTGGTCGGCAGCCCACCGAGGCACGAGCAGTACTTC; CDR3: CASSLVGSPPRHEQYF
V: TRBV9; length: 14; J: TRBJ1-5; D: NA; size: few; DNA: TGTGCCAGCAGCATCGGGATGGAAGGGCAGCCCCAGCATTTT; CDR3: CASSIGMEGQPQHF
V: TRBV20-1; length: 13; J: TRBJ1-2; D: NA; size: NA; DNA: TGCAGTGCTAGAGTAGGGCGCTGGGGTGGCTACACCTTC; CDR3: CSARVGRWGGYTF
V: TRBV5-1; length: 15; J: TRBJ2-6; D: NA; size: NA; DNA: TGCGCCAGCAGCTCGGATTTCTCTGGGGCCAACGTCCTGACTTTC; CDR3: CASSSDFSGANVLTF
V: TRBV5-1; length: 15; J: TRBJ1-1; D: NA; size: NA; DNA: TGCGCCAGCAGCTTGGTATCGGGCTCGAACACTGAAGCTTTCTTT; CDR3: CASSLVSGSNTEAFF
V: TRBV28; length: 16; J: TRBJ2-2; D: NA; size: few; DNA: TGTGCCAGCAGCCTCTTCCCGGCCAGGAGGACGCGGGAGCTGTTTTTT; CDR3: CASSLFPARRTRELFF
V: TRBV29-1; length: 13; J: TRBJ2-7; D: TRBD2; size: few; DNA: TGCAGCTTCCGACTAGCGGGGGCGAGAGAGCAGTACTTC; CDR3: CSFRLAGAREQYF
V: TRBV13; length: 17; J: TRBJ2-2; D: TRBD2; size: NA; DNA: TGTGCCAGCAGCTTAATGCTAGCGGGGACGGGCGCCGGGGAGCTGTTTTTT; CDR3: CASSLMLAGTGAGELFF
V: TRBV30; length: 16; J: TRBJ2-7; D: TRBD2; size: NA; DNA: TGTGCCTGGACCCGGGCTACTAGCGGGAGCTCCTACGAGCAGTACTTC; CDR3: CAWTRATSGSSYEQYF
V: TRBV7-9; length: 14; J: TRBJ1-4; D: TRBD1; size: few; DNA: TGTGCCAGCAGCTCGGGACAGGGGCGAGAAAAACTGTTTTTT; CDR3: CASSSGQGREKLFF
V: TRBV19; length: 17; J: TRBJ1-5; D: NA; size: few; DNA: TGTGCCAGTAGTATATCGGGGGCTAGAAGTCCGAATCAGCCCCAGCATTTT; CDR3: CASSISGARSPNQPQHF
V: TRBV18; length: 13; J: TRBJ2-7; D: NA; size: NA; DNA: TGTGCCAGCTCAACGACTGATAGCTACGAGCAGTACTTC; CDR3: CASSTTDSYEQYF
V: TRBV25-1; length: 13; J: TRBJ1-2; D: TRBD1; size: NA; DNA: TGTGCCAGAGTCCTCCGGGACAGCTATGGCTACACCTTC; CDR3: CARVLRDSYGYTF
V: TRBV27; length: 13; J: TRBJ1-2; D: TRBD1; size: many; DNA: TGTGCCAGCGGTCGACAGGGGGGCTATGGCTACACCTTC; CDR3: CASGRQGGYGYTF
V: TRBV6-2/TRBV6-3; length: 14; J: TRBJ1-4; D: NA; size: many; DNA: TGTGCCAGCAGTTACCGGGGTTTCGGTGAAAAACTGTTTTTT; CDR3: CASSYRGFGEKLFF
V: TRBV2; length: 15; J: TRBJ1-5; D: NA; size: medium-sized; DNA: TGTGCCAGCAGTGAAAATCGGGCAGTAAATCAGCCCCAGCATTTT; CDR3: CASSENRAVNQPQHF
V: TRBV5-1; length: 14; J: TRBJ1-2; D: NA; size: once; DNA: TGCACCAGCAGCTTGCAGGGTATCGGCTATGGCTACACCTTC; CDR3: CTSSLQGIGYGYTF
V: TRBV30; length: 14; J: TRBJ1-1; D: NA; size: many; DNA: TGTGCCTGGAGTGTGCCAGGGGTGAACACTGAAGCTTTCTTT; CDR3: CAWSVPGVNTEAFF
V: TRBV7-8; length: 21; J: TRBJ1-5; D: NA; size: many; DNA: TGTGCCAGCAGCTTACGACTAGGTTCCGTTCAGGGGAAGGAGAGCAATCAGCCCCAGCATTTT; CDR3: CASSLRLGSVQGKESNQPQHF
V: TRBV4-1; length: 16; J: TRBJ1-5; D: NA; size: few; DNA: TGCGCCAGCAGCCAAGAGGCGGGGGGCCTCAATCAGCCCCAGCATTTT; CDR3: CASSQEAGGLNQPQHF
V: TRBV29-1; length: 13; J: TRBJ1-6; D: NA; size: NA; DNA: TGCAGCGTTGCGACGGGAGGGAATTCACCCCTCCACTTT; CDR3: CSVATGGNSPLHF
V: TRBV10-3; length: 15; J: TRBJ1-5; D: NA; size: many; DNA: TGTGCCATCAGTGAGTCTTCGGACAGCAATCAGCCCCAGCATTTT; CDR3: CAISESSDSNQPQHF
V: TRBV27; length: 14; J: TRBJ1-1; D: NA; size: NA; DNA: TGTGCCAGCAGTTTCCGGACAAGTAACACTGAAGCTTTCTTT; CDR3: CASSFRTSNTEAFF
V: TRBV7-9; length: 15; J: TRBJ2-2; D: NA; size: NA; DNA: TGTGCCAGCAGCCGACGGGACTTACGGACCGGGGAGCTGTTTTTT; CDR3: CASSRRDLRTGELFF
V: TRBV18; length: 17; J: TRBJ1-2; D: TRBD1; size: NA; DNA: TGTGCCAGCTCACCACGGACCTCCGGGACAGGGGTGGATGGCTACACCTTC; CDR3: CASSPRTSGTGVDGYTF
V: TRBV7-2; length: 15; J: TRBJ2-5; D: TRBD1; size: many; DNA: TGTGCCAGCAGCTTATGGACAGGGGGAACAGAGACCCAGTACTTC; CDR3: CASSLWTGGTETQYF
V: TRBV6-1; length: 13; J: TRBJ1-2; D: NA; size: many; DNA: TGTGCCAGCAGCCCCGGTGGAGGAAGTGGCTACACCTTC; CDR3: CASSPGGGSGYTF
V: TRBV2; length: 14; J: TRBJ1-5; D: NA; size: many; DNA: TGTGCCAGCAGTGCCGGTGGGACAAATCAGCCCCAGCATTTT; CDR3: CASSAGGTNQPQHF
V: TRBV7-3; length: 15; J: TRBJ2-7; D: TRBD1; size: NA; DNA: TGTGCCAGCAGCTCACGGACAGGGGATAGCGACGAGCAGTACTTC; CDR3: CASSSRTGDSDEQYF
V: TRBV20-1; length: 17; J: TRBJ1-1; D: NA; size: many; DNA: TGCAGTGCTAGTAATAAGGGGAATATAGGCCTGGACACTGAAGCTTTCTTT; CDR3: CSASNKGNIGLDTEAFF
V: TRBV28; length: 13; J: TRBJ2-7; D: NA; size: many; DNA: TGTGCCAGCACCCCCTCAGGGGCCTACGAGCAGTACTTC; CDR3: CASTPSGAYEQYF
V: TRBV6-1; length: 12; J: TRBJ1-1; D: NA; size: many; DNA: TGTGCCAGCAGTCAGAGGAGGCGACGGGCTTTCTTT; CDR3: CASSQRRRRAFF
V: TRBV6-2/TRBV6-3; length: 12; J: TRBJ1-5; D: NA; size: many; DNA: TGTGCCAGCAGTTACAGGTTTCAGCCCCAGCATTTT; CDR3: CASSYRFQPQHF
V: TRBV7-2; length: 16; J: TRBJ2-3; D: TRBD2; size: few; DNA: TGTGCCAGCAGCGCAGCCGCTAGCGGCAACACAGATACGCAGTATTTT; CDR3: CASSAAASGNTDTQYF
V: TRBV12-3/TRBV12-4; length: 14; J: TRBJ2-2; D: NA; size: few; DNA: TGTGCCAGCAGATCGCGGGGGCACACCGGGGAGCTGTTTTTT; CDR3: CASRSRGHTGELFF
V: TRBV18; length: 15; J: TRBJ1-4; D: NA; size: NA; DNA: TGTGCCAGCTCACCAAGTCCGACCGCCCATGAAAAACTGTTTTTT; CDR3: CASSPSPTAHEKLFF
V: TRBV20-1; length: 14; J: TRBJ2-5; D: NA; size: many; DNA: TGCAGTGCTAGAGGGAGTACCTTTCAAGAGACCCAGTACTTC; CDR3: CSARGSTFQETQYF
V: TRBV19; length: 13; J: TRBJ1-5; D: NA; size: few; DNA: TGTGCCAGTAGTACTACAGGGATTCAGCCCCAGCATTTT; CDR3: CASSTTGIQPQHF
V: TRBV12-3/TRBV12-4; length: 14; J: TRBJ1-5; D: NA; size: many; DNA: TGTGCCAGCAGTTTAAGGGTTTCTGATCAGCCCCAGCATTTT; CDR3: CASSLRVSDQPQHF
V: TRBV29-1; length: 13; J: TRBJ1-2; D: NA; size: few; DNA: TGCAGCGTTCGAATTGGTCCCCCTTATGGCTACACCTTC; CDR3: CSVRIGPPYGYTF
V: TRBV11-3; length: 14; J: TRBJ2-5; D: TRBD2; size: many; DNA: TGTGCCAGCAGCTCAAGCCGGGGGGGGGAGACCCAGTACTTC; CDR3: CASSSSRGGETQYF
V: TRBV29-1; length: 14; J: TRBJ2-7; D: NA; size: NA; DNA: TGCAGCGTTGAAGACAGGGACCCACCCTACGAGCAGTACTTC; CDR3: CSVEDRDPPYEQYF
V: TRBV7-9; length: 14; J: TRBJ2-7; D: TRBD1; size: medium-sized; DNA: TGTGCCAGCAGCTTAGCTTCGACAGGGGTCGAGCAGTACTTC; CDR3: CASSLASTGVEQYF
V: TRBV29-1; length: 13; J: TRBJ2-3; D: NA; size: NA; DNA: TGCAGCGCTTCCACTAGATACACAGATACGCAGTATTTT; CDR3: CSASTRYTDTQYF
V: TRBV12-3/TRBV12-4; length: 15; J: TRBJ2-2; D: NA; size: many; DNA: TGTGCCAGCAGCCGCTTCGGACAGTCCACCGGGGAGCTGTTTTTT; CDR3: CASSRFGQSTGELFF
V: TRBV28; length: 14; J: TRBJ1-2; D: NA; size: many; DNA: TGTGCCAGCAGTTTCGCATCCCCGATCTATGGCTACACCTTC; CDR3: CASSFASPIYGYTF
V: TRBV6-1; length: 16; J: TRBJ1-5; D: NA; size: NA; DNA: TGTGCCAGCAGTACCCTGGGGCAGTATAGCAATCAGCCCCAGCATTTT; CDR3: CASSTLGQYSNQPQHF
V: TRBV28; length: 14; J: TRBJ1-4; D: NA; size: many; DNA: TGTGCCAGCAGTTTAGAGACGGGGGAAGAAAAACTGTTTTTT; CDR3: CASSLETGEEKLFF
V: TRBV10-2; length: 13; J: TRBJ2-4; D: NA; size: few; DNA: TGCGCCAGCAGTGGCCTAGCCAAAAACATTCAGTACTTC; CDR3: CASSGLAKNIQYF
V: TRBV11-2; length: 15; J: TRBJ2-7; D: TRBD1; size: NA; DNA: TGTGCCAGCAGCCGACAGGGGGCAACGACCTACGAGCAGTACTTC; CDR3: CASSRQGATTYEQYF
V: TRBV3-1; length: 14; J: TRBJ1-6; D: NA; size: NA; DNA: TGTGCCAGCAGCCAGGACGCAGGGTCTTCACCCCTCCACTTT; CDR3: CASSQDAGSSPLHF
V: TRBV20-1; length: 15; J: TRBJ2-7; D: TRBD2; size: many; DNA: TGCAGTGCTAGAGGGTTTAGCGGGAGGGCCTGGGAGCAGTACTTC; CDR3: CSARGFSGRAWEQYF
V: TRBV7-9; length: 13; J: TRBJ1-2; D: NA; size: NA; DNA: TGTGCCAGCAGCTTTTCGGGGGCTGAAGGCTACACCTTC; CDR3: CASSFSGAEGYTF